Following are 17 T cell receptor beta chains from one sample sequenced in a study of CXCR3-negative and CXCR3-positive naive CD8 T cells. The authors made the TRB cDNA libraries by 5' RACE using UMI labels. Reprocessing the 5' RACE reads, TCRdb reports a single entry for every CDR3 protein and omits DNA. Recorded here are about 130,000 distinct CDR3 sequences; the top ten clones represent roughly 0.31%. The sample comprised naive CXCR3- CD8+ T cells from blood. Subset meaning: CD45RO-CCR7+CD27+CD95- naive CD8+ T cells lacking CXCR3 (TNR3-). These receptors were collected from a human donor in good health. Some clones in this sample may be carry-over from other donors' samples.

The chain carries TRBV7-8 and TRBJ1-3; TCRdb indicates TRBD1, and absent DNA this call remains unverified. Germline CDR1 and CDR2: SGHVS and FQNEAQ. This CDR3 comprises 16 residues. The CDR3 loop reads CASSSGQGSKGNTIYF.

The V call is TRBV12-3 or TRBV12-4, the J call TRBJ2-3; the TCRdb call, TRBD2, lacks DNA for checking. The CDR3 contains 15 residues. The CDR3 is CASIPSGEVTDTQYF.

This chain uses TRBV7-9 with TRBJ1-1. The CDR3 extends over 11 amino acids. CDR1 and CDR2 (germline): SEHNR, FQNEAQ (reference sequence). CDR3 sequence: CASSIQPEAFF.

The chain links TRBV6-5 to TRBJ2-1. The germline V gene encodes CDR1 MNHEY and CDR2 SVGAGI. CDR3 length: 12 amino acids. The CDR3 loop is CASSYNRIEQFF.

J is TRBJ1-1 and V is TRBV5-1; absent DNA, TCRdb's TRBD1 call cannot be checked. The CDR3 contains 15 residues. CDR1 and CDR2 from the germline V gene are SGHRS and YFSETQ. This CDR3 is CASSLFGQGNTEAFF.

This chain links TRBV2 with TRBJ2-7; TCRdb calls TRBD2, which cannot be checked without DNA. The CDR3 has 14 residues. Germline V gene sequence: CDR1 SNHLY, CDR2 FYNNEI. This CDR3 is CASSASGGAYEQYF.

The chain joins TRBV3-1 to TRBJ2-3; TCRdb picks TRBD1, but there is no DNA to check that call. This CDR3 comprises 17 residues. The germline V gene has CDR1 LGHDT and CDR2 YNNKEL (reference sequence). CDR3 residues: CASSQTPRKTSTDTQYF.

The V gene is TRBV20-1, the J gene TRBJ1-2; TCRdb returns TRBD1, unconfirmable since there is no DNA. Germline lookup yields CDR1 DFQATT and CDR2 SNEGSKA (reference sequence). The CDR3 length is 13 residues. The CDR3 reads CSARGGVNYGYTF.

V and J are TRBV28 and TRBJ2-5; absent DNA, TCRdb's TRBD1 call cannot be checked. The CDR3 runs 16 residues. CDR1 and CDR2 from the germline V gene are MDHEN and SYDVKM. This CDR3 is CASSFLLKGGQETQYF.

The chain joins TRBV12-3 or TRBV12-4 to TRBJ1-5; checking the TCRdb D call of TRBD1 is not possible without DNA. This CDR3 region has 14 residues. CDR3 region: CASSLGATHQPQHF.

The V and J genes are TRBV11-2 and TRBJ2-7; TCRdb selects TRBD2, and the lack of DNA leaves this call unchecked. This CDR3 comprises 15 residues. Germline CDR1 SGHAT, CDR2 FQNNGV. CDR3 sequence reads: CASSHPGTSTYEQYF.

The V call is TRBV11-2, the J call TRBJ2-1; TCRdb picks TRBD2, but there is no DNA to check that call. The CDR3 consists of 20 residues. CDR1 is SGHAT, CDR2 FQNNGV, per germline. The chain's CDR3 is CASSLVGWTSGRRAMNEQFF.

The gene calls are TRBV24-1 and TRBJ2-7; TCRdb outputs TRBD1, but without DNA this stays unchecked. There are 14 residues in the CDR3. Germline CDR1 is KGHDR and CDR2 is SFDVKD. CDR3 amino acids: CATSDAGGPYEQYF.

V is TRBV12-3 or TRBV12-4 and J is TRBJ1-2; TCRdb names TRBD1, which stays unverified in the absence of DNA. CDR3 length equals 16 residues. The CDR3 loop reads CASSLFLQGSGYGYTF.

The chain's CDR3 is CASKMTAGTHTDTQYF. V is TRBV4-1 and J is TRBJ2-3; TCRdb reports TRBD2, a call that lacks DNA to check it against. Germline CDR1 MGHRA, CDR2 YSYEKL. The CDR3 totals 16 residues.

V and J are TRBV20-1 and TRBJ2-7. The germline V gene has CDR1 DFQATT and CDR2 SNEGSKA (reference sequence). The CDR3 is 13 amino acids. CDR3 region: CSARDSSSYEQYF.

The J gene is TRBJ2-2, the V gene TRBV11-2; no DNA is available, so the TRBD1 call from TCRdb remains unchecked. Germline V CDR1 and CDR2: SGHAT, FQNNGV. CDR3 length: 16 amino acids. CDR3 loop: CASSPNRQSNTGELFF.